Given below is one T cell receptor beta chain in context. These data originate in a study of blood T cell repertoires in COVID-19. Study background: The United States, Italy and Spain were the sources of the acute and convalescent COVID-19 samples. In each case, the material was cDNA or gDNA derived from T cells, B-cell-depleted T cells, or PBMCs.

The V end lost 1 base, the J end lost 12 bases, and 12 bases lay between the germline ends. The CDR3 runs 12 residues. Original analysis: Using reference gene primer amplification, nucleated cell counts were estimated. Sequencing was performed with immunoSEQ multiplex PCR; in TCRdb, only in-frame clones are kept and a portion is missing. V, J and clone size derive from that table, while D and trimming were established from the DNA sequence. In the table there are around 130,000 clones, roughly 84% of which are singletons. This chain uses TRBV12-3 or TRBV12-4 with TRBJ1-1; unclear D gene. The origin of this receptor is a man aged 55 to 69 with acute or convalescent COVID-19. Sequencing input: peripheral blood. CDR3 sequence reads: CASSLGAGSPFF. The CDR3 DNA follows: TGTGCCAGCAGTTTAGGGGCAGGCTCACCTTTCTTT.